The source of this T cell receptor beta chain is a study of regulatory T cells in long-lasting Graves disease. Looking at the study overall: Less than 3 months of antithyroid drugs had been taken by newly diagnosed Graves' patients.

From germline, CDR1 is SEHNR and CDR2 FQNEAQ (reference sequence). The V and J ends lost 1 base and 5 bases respectively, with 11 bases between them. This CDR3 contains 14 residues. This clonotype was seen ten or more times. Time point: newly diagnosed GD, antithyroid drugs for less than 3 months. Preparation of the TCR library used RNA extracted from PBMCs. A peripheral blood sample, roughly 8.8 milliliters in volume, was drawn into EDTA tubes. Arm-PCR with iRepertoire HTBI primers amplified the CDR3 regions for these TCR beta libraries. Each CDR3 protein gets one entry after TCRdb re-called the multiplex PCR reads with MiXCR. Here the sample spans 500,000 to 700,000 distinct CDR3 sequences, roughly 15% being singletons. These data also formed part of another study, on T cells in Graves' hyperthyroidism and ophthalmopathy.

The rearrangement uses TRBV7-9 and TRBJ2-5, with D tentatively TRBD1 (5 bases). The sequence came from a woman aged 25 to 39 with Graves disease. The sample consisted of peripheral blood mononuclear cells (PBMCs), taken at new diagnosis, from a patient treated with antithyroid drugs. This CDR3 is CASSLVRGKETQYF. Written as DNA, the CDR3 is TGTGCCAGCAGCTTAGTAAGGGGAAAGGAGACCCAGTACTTC.